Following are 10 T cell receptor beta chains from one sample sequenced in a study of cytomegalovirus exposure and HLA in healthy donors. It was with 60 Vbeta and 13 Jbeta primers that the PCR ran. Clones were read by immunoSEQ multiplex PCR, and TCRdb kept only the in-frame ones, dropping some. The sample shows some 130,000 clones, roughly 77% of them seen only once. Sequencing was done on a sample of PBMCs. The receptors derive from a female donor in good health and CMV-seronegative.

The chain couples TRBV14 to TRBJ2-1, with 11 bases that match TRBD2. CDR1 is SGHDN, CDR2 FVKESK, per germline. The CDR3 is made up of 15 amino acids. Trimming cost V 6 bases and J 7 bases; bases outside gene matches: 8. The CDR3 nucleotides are TGTGCCAGCAGAGGCGGGCTAGCGGGAGGTAATGAGCAGTTCTTC. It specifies CASRGGLAGGNEQFF.

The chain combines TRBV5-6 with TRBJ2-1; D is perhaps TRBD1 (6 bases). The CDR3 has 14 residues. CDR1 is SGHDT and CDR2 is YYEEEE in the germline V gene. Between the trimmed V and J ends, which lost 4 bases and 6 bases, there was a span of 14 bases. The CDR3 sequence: CASSTHRVFNEQFF. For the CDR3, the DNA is TGTGCCAGCAGCACCCACAGGGTTTTCAATGAGCAGTTCTTC.

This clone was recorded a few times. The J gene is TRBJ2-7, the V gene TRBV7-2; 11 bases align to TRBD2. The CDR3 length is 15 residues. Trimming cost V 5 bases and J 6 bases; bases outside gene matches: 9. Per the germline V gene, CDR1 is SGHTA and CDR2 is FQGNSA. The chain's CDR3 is CASSTLAGGRGEQYF. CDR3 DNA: TGTGCCAGCAGCACCCTAGCGGGAGGACGGGGCGAGCAGTACTTC.

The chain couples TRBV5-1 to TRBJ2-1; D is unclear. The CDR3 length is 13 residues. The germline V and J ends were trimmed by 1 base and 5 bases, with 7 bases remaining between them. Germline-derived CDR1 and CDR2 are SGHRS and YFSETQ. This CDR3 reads CASSLFPNNEQFF. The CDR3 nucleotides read TGCGCCAGCAGCTTGTTCCCCAACAATGAGCAGTTCTTC.

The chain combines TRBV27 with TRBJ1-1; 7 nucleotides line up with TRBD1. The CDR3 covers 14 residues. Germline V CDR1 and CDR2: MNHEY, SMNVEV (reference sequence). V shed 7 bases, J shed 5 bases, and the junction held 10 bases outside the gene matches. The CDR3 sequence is CASIWPRQGTEAFF. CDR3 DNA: TGTGCCAGCATATGGCCACGACAGGGAACTGAAGCTTTCTTT.

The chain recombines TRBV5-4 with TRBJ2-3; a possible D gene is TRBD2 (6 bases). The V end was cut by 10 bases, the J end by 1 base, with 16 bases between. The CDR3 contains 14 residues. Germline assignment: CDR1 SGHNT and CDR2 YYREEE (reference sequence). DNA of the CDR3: TGTGCCTTCGATCGGGGAGGTCGCACAGATACGCAGTATTTT. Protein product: CAFDRGGRTDTQYF.

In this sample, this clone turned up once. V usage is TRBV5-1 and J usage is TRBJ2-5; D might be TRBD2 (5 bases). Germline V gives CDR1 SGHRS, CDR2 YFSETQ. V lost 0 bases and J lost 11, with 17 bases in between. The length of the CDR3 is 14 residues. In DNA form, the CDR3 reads TGCGCCAGCAGCTTGGACTCGGGATGGGCAGAGCAGTACTTC. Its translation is CASSLDSGWAEQYF. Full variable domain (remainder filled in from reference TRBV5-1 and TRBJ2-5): KAGVTQTPRYLIKTRGQQVTLSCSPISGHRSVSWYQQTPGQGLQFLFEYFSETQRNKGNFPGRFSGRQFSNSRSEMNVSTLELGDSALYLCASSLDSGWAEQYFGPGTRLLVL.

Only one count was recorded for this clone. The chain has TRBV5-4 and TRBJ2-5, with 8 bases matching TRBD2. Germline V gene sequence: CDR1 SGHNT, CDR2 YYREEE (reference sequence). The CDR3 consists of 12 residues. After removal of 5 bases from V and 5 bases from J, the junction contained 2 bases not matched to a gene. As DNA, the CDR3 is TGTGCCAGCAGTCGGGGGGGGGAGACCCAGTACTTC. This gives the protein CASSRGGETQYF.

In nucleotides, the CDR3 is TGCGCCAGCAGCCAAAGGACAGGGGTCACCGGGGAGCTGTTTTTT. Its protein is CASSQRTGVTGELFF. The chain combines TRBV4-1 with TRBJ2-2; 9 nucleotides match TRBD1. In germline, CDR1 is MGHRA, CDR2 YSYEKL. This CDR3 has 15 residues. Losses at the gene ends were 2 bases for V and 4 bases for J; bases not matched to a gene: 2.

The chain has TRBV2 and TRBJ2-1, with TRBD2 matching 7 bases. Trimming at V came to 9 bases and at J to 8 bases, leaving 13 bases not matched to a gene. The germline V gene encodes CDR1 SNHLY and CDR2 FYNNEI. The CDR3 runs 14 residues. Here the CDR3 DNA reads TGTGCCAGTAACCTCCGGGACTATTCCGATGAGCAGTTCTTC. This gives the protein CASNLRDYSDEQFF.